The clone carrying this T cell receptor (beta chain) has a count of ten or more. The CDR3 has 11 amino acids. The ends were cut back, 8 bases at V and 5 bases at J, with 12 bases in the middle. Germline V CDR1 and CDR2: SQVTM, ANQGSEA. The sample is drawn from a study of early T cells in non-severe SARS-CoV-2 infection. TCRdb redid the calling of the 5' RACE reads with MiXCR, one entry per CDR3 protein. This sample has approximately 64,000 distinct CDR3 sequences, with 4% to 5.5% found just once. The TCR originated in an adult who was a healthcare worker with PCR-confirmed SARS-CoV-2 infection or an uninfected control (not recorded which). This chain connects TRBV29-1 to TRBJ1-1, with D uncertain. Sequencing was carried out using whole blood. CDR3 loop: CSILRGTEAFF. The CDR3 DNA reads TGCAGCATCCTCCGAGGGACTGAAGCTTTCTTT.